This is a list of T cell receptor beta chains from one sample in a study of beta chain features in type 1 diabetes. Produced via immunoSEQ multiplex PCR; TCRdb's table is partial and in-frame only. The repertoire has 250,000 to 350,000 clones, over 11% of them found once; the top ten carry about 0.017%. The specimen was naive CD4+ T cells from blood. These receptors came from a man in his thirties or forties with type 1 diabetes. CDR3s include the opening cysteine and the closing phenylalanine or tryptophan. A D gene is named only where the DNA matches it firmly. The size of a clone is reported for some rows only, either as once, few or many, or as a class for expanded clones.

>NA|NA|TRBV19|TRBJ1-5
CASRKQGQPQHF
TGTGCCAGTAGAAAACAGGGCCAGCCCCAGCATTTT
>TRBD2|few|TRBV19|TRBJ2-1
CASSGRLATNRGNEQFF
TGTGCCAGTAGTGGGAGACTAGCGACAAACCGGGGGAATGAGCAGTTCTTC
>TRBD1|few|TRBV23-1|TRBJ1-5
CASSRWPRQGVNQPQHF
TGCGCCAGCAGTCGATGGCCACGACAGGGAGTCAATCAGCCCCAGCATTTT
>NA|NA|TRBV5-1|TRBJ2-1
CASSFGGEQFF
TGCGCCAGCAGCTTCGGAGGAGAACAGTTCTTC
>TRBD1|few|TRBV5-4|TRBJ1-2
CASSLGFIGTGTGKNYGYTF
TGTGCCAGCAGCTTGGGATTCATAGGTACCGGGACAGGGAAAAACTATGGCTACACCTTC
>NA|few|TRBV19|TRBJ1-5
CASSLGQNQPQHF
TGTGCCAGTAGTCTTGGACAGAATCAGCCCCAGCATTTT
>NA|NA|TRBV10-3|TRBJ1-2
CAIGKSVNYGYTF
TGTGCCATCGGAAAAAGCGTGAACTATGGCTACACCTTC
>NA|NA|TRBV6-6|TRBJ1-1
CASRKDSLGNTEAFF
TGTGCCAGCAGGAAGGACAGTCTCGGGAACACTGAAGCTTTCTTT
>NA|NA|TRBV11-1|TRBJ2-3
CASSLPGTSTDTQYF
TGTGCCAGCAGCTTACCAGGGACTAGCACAGATACGCAGTATTTT
>NA|NA|TRBV19|TRBJ2-7
CASSIQGFEQYF
TGTGCCAGTAGTATTCAGGGCTTCGAGCAGTACTTC
>NA|NA|TRBV2|TRBJ1-5
CASSAQGQGSNQPQHF
TGTGCCAGCAGTGCCCAGGGGCAGGGTAGCAATCAGCCCCAGCATTTT
>TRBD1|few|TRBV2|TRBJ1-5
CASLRQGNQPQHF
TGTGCCAGCTTGCGACAGGGGAATCAGCCCCAGCATTTT
>NA|NA|TRBV21-1|TRBJ1-1
CASSNRQALNTEAFF
TGTGCCAGCAGCAATCGACAGGCGTTGAACACTGAAGCTTTCTTT
>NA|few|TRBV18|TRBJ2-5
CASSPPSRETQYF
TGTGCCAGCTCACCACCATCTCGAGAGACCCAGTACTTC
>TRBD1|NA|TRBV29-1|TRBJ1-2
CSEGTGGDYGYTF
TGCAGCGAAGGGACAGGGGGCGACTATGGCTACACCTTC
>NA|NA|TRBV30|TRBJ2-5
CAWSEYRVETQYF
TGTGCCTGGAGTGAGTACAGGGTGGAGACCCAGTACTTC
>NA|NA|TRBV11-2|TRBJ1-1
CASSSGAWTEAFF
TGTGCCAGCAGCTCAGGGGCTTGGACTGAAGCTTTCTTT
>NA|NA|TRBV18|TRBJ1-1
CASSPRPEEAFF
TGTGCCAGCTCGCCTCGACCCGAGGAGGCTTTCTTT
>TRBD2|few|TRBV5-6|TRBJ2-1
CASAKKTSGRANEQFF
TGTGCCAGCGCAAAGAAGACTAGCGGGAGGGCCAATGAGCAGTTCTTC
>TRBD2|NA|TRBV19|TRBJ2-5
CASSGRAQETQYF
TGTGCCAGTAGCGGGAGGGCCCAAGAGACCCAGTACTTC
>TRBD1|NA|TRBV7-2|TRBJ1-1
CASSRPGTGNTEAFF
TGTGCCAGCAGCCGCCCCGGGACAGGGAACACTGAAGCTTTCTTT
>NA|few|TRBV2|TRBJ1-2
CASSADSYGYTF
TGTGCCAGCAGTGCAGACAGCTATGGCTACACCTTC
>NA|NA|TRBV19|TRBJ1-2
CASSPFELLYGYTF
TGTGCCAGTAGTCCATTTGAACTCCTCTATGGCTACACCTTC
>NA|few|TRBV18|TRBJ2-7
CASSQAGLNYEQYF
TGTGCCAGCTCACAGGCGGGACTCAACTACGAGCAGTACTTC
>NA|few|TRBV18|TRBJ2-1
CASSPRRTEYNEQFF
TGTGCCAGCTCACCACGCAGGACAGAGTACAATGAGCAGTTCTTC
>TRBD1|few|TRBV27|TRBJ1-1
CASSLRRTGERAFF
TGTGCCAGCAGTTTAAGGAGGACAGGGGAAAGGGCTTTCTTT
>TRBD2|NA|TRBV7-2|TRBJ2-7
CASSRTSGTYEQYF
TGTGCCAGCAGCCGGACTAGCGGGACCTACGAGCAGTACTTC
>TRBD2|few|TRBV27|TRBJ2-3
CASSRTSGNTDTQYF
TGTGCCAGCAGTCGGACTAGCGGTAACACAGATACGCAGTATTTT
>NA|few|TRBV4-2|TRBJ1-1
CASSQDTWGPEAFF
TGTGCCAGCAGCCAAGACACGTGGGGGCCTGAAGCTTTCTTT
>NA|few|TRBV2|TRBJ2-7
CASSVTRSEQYF
TGTGCCAGCAGTGTGACAAGATCCGAGCAGTACTTC
>NA|NA|TRBV28|TRBJ2-2
CASSSKAHDTGELFF
TGTGCCAGCAGTTCCAAAGCCCACGACACCGGGGAGCTGTTTTTT
>NA|NA|TRBV25-1|TRBJ2-7
CASSEYEGTGSYEQYF
TGTGCCAGCAGTGAATATGAGGGCACGGGATCCTACGAGCAGTACTTC
>TRBD2|NA|TRBV18|TRBJ2-3
CASSPSSAGGADTQYF
TGTGCCAGCTCACCTTCCTCAGCGGGAGGGGCAGATACGCAGTATTTT
>TRBD1|NA|TRBV28|TRBJ2-4
CASSLGTGTNIQYF
TGTGCCAGCAGTTTGGGGACAGGGACGAACATTCAGTACTTC
>NA|NA|TRBV6-1|TRBJ2-7
CASKVRDYEQYF
TGTGCCAGCAAGGTCAGGGACTACGAGCAGTACTTC
>TRBD2|NA|TRBV9|TRBJ2-7
CASSALGTSGLYEQYF
TGTGCCAGCAGCGCCCTTGGGACTAGCGGCCTCTACGAGCAGTACTTC
>NA|NA|TRBV7-2|TRBJ2-7
CASSFTELYEQYF
TGTGCCAGCAGCTTTACTGAACTCTACGAGCAGTACTTC
>TRBD1|few|TRBV29-1|TRBJ1-4
CSAGTGDEKLFF
TGCAGCGCTGGGACAGGGGATGAAAAACTGTTTTTT
>NA|NA|TRBV9|TRBJ1-1
CASSPLGGVGTEAFF
TGTGCCAGCAGCCCCCTCGGAGGGGTCGGAACTGAAGCTTTCTTT
>TRBD2|NA|TRBV5-4|TRBJ2-3
CASSPGTSGIVDTQYF
TGCGCCAGCAGCCCTGGGACTAGCGGGATTGTAGATACGCAGTATTTT
>TRBD1|few|TRBV28|TRBJ1-2
CASSLGQGNYGYTF
TGTGCCAGCAGTCTAGGACAGGGTAACTATGGCTACACCTTC
>NA|few|TRBV6-6|TRBJ1-2
CASSTRLAYGYTF
TGTGCCAGCAGTACTCGACTCGCCTATGGCTACACCTTC
>NA|NA|TRBV11-2|TRBJ1-1
CASSLMPSTLQGEAFF
TGTGCCAGCAGCTTAATGCCCTCTACATTGCAGGGTGAAGCTTTCTTT
>TRBD2|few|TRBV28|TRBJ2-1
CASRGREGLKNNEQFF
TGTGCCAGCAGAGGTCGGGAGGGCCTCAAGAACAATGAGCAGTTCTTC
>TRBD1|NA|TRBV30|TRBJ1-1
CAWDRAKGTEAFF
TGTGCCTGGGACAGGGCCAAAGGCACTGAAGCTTTCTTT
>NA|few|TRBV30|TRBJ1-1
CAWMRGSREAFF
TGTGCCTGGATGCGGGGAAGCCGAGAAGCTTTCTTT
>NA|few|TRBV5-1|TRBJ2-5
CASSTRTGKTETQYF
TGCGCCAGCAGCACAAGGACGGGGAAAACAGAGACCCAGTACTTC
>TRBD1|few|TRBV5-4|TRBJ2-7
CASSPGTGTYEQYF
TGTGCCAGCAGCCCCGGGACAGGGACCTACGAGCAGTACTTC
>NA|few|TRBV15|TRBJ2-2
CATTQGFGELFF
TGTGCCACCACCCAGGGGTTCGGGGAGCTGTTTTTT
>NA|NA|TRBV30|TRBJ2-1
CAWTRGYNKQFF
TGTGCCTGGACCAGGGGCTACAATAAGCAGTTCTTC
>TRBD1|NA|TRBV7-3|TRBJ2-7
CASSTGQGYEQYF
TGTGCCAGCAGCACGGGACAGGGGTACGAGCAGTACTTC
>NA|few|TRBV28|TRBJ1-2
CASSVTGLSGYGYTF
TGTGCCAGCAGTGTCACAGGGCTGTCGGGCTATGGCTACACCTTC
>TRBD2|few|TRBV4-2|TRBJ2-1
CASSQAGTSGLIEQFF
TGTGCCAGCAGCCAAGCCGGGACTAGCGGGCTAATAGAGCAGTTCTTC
>TRBD1|NA|TRBV7-9|TRBJ1-2
CASSPWDRQNYGYTF
TGTGCCAGCAGCCCGTGGGACAGGCAGAACTATGGCTACACCTTC
>TRBD1|NA|TRBV2|TRBJ1-1
CASRGQGLLNTEAFF
TGTGCCAGCAGGGGACAGGGACTCCTTAACACTGAAGCTTTCTTT